This passage covers 15 T cell receptor beta chains from one sample sequenced in a study of T cells in tuberculosis (dated by TCRdb to the late 2010s). Libraries were constructed by the immunoSEQ multiplex PCR assay. The immuneACCESS repertoire file appears here via TCRdb, limited to in-frame rearrangements. These files lack a portion of the clones; in checked studies, under half of the deficit traces to unresolved V genes, and the cause of the others is not known. The sample table records approximately 100,000 clones; approximately 91% of these occur just once. The top ten clonotypes cover 1.9% of the sample. After being thawed and rested overnight, PBMC were stained with GMM-loaded CD1B tetramer, a Live/Dead dye and anti-CD3, and were then sorted on a FACS Aria II. The CD1B tetramers were loaded with C32 glucose monomycolate that had been purified from Rhodococcus equi. The sequencing input was CD1b-GMM tetramer-negative cells sorted from PBMCs. The sample's cell subset or site, from its label and the paper: T cells not binding CD1B-GMM tetramer, sorted from same donor. The source of these receptors is an adult woman with latent tuberculosis.

The chain uses TRBV5-5 and TRBJ2-7, with 7 bases aligning to TRBD1. Germline V lookup: CDR1 SGHKS, CDR2 YYEKEE (reference sequence). There are 18 residues in the CDR3. V trimming: 4 bases; J trimming: 0 bases; junction bases outside the gene matches: 16. The CDR3 coding sequence is TGTGCCAGCAGCATCTACAACCTCCGGGACAGCCTCTCCTACGAGCAGTACGTC. Translating gives CASSIYNLRDSLSYEQYV.

This rearrangement joins TRBV19 to TRBJ2-7; 10 bases are shared with TRBD1. CDR1 is LNHDA and CDR2 is SQIVND in the germline V gene (reference sequence). The CDR3 runs to 15 residues. J was trimmed by 2 bases and V by 4 bases; bases with no gene match: 5. CDR3 protein: CASSSPGQGTYEQYF. CDR3 sequence (DNA): TGTGCCAGTAGTAGTCCGGGACAGGGGACCTACGAGCAGTACTTC.

This clone appeared once. V is TRBV6-5 and J is TRBJ2-7; a possible D gene is TRBD1 (6 bases). CDR1 and CDR2 (germline): MNHEY, SVGAGI. The CDR3 has 14 residues. Between the trimmed V and J ends, which lost 2 bases and 4 bases, there was a span of 12 bases. CDR3 DNA sequence: TGTGCCAGCAGTTACGACAGGAAAAAATACGAGCAGTACTTC. Translated: CASSYDRKKYEQYF.

The V gene is TRBV6-1, the J gene TRBJ2-7, with D tentatively TRBD1 (5 bases). The CDR3 is 14 residues long. Trimming removed 5 bases at V and 2 bases at J, with 13 bases between. Germline CDR1 MNHNS, CDR2 SASEGT. The CDR3 DNA reads as TGTGCCAGCAGTTCGGTAGGGGCCCCCTACGAGCAGTACGTC. The encoded protein is CASSSVGAPYEQYV.

A few counts support this clone. The chain links TRBV28 to TRBJ2-7; 11 nucleotides line up with TRBD1. The germline CDR1 and CDR2 sequences are MDHEN and SYDVKM. V trimming: 7 bases; J trimming: 2 bases; junction bases outside the gene matches: 7. CDR3 size: 15 residues. Here the CDR3 reads CASTSPGQGAYEQYV. CDR3 in DNA: TGTGCCAGCACCTCCCCGGGACAGGGGGCCTACGAGCAGTACGTC.

The chain joins TRBV7-2 to TRBJ2-1; TRBD2 agrees at 8 bases. Per the germline V gene, CDR1 is SGHTA and CDR2 is FQGNSA. V trimming: 5 bases; J trimming: 8 bases; junction bases outside the gene matches: 8. The CDR3 sequence is 14 residues long. The CDR3 bases are TGTGCCAGCAGCCCGCTCGCGGGGGGCTATGAGCAGTTCTTC. Translating gives CASSPLAGGYEQFF. Full variable domain (rest looked up from reference TRBV7-2 and TRBJ2-1): GAGVSQSPSNKVTEKGKDVELRCDPISGHTALYWYRQSLGQGLEFLIYFQGNSAPDKSGLPSDRFSAERTGGSVSTLTIQRTQQEDSAVYLCASSPLAGGYEQFFGPGTRLTVL.

The J gene is TRBJ1-3, the V gene TRBV5-1, with D possibly TRBD1 on 5 matching bases. The CDR3 has 15 residues. Per the germline V gene, CDR1 is SGHRS and CDR2 is YFSETQ. Trimming shortened V by 0 bases and J by 4 bases, and 11 bases separated the two germline ends. CDR3 sequence: CASSLGDSFGNTIYF. The CDR3 coding sequence is TGCGCCAGCAGCTTGGGCGACAGCTTCGGAAACACCATATATTTT.

This chain joins TRBV13 and TRBJ2-7; 9 nucleotides line up with TRBD1. The CDR3 length is 15 residues. After removal of 2 bases from V and 8 bases from J, the junction contained 10 bases not matched to a gene. The germline gives CDR1 PRHDT, CDR2 FYEKMQ (reference sequence). The CDR3 here is CASSLRGTGIEKQYF. The CDR3 DNA follows: TGTGCCAGCAGCTTAAGGGGGACAGGGATCGAAAAGCAGTACTTC.

The rearrangement links TRBV25-1 to TRBJ2-3; 10 bases are a match to TRBD2. There are 14 residues in the CDR3. The V gene's germline CDR1 is MGHDK and CDR2 SYGVNS. V lost 6 bases, J lost 5 bases, and 5 bases stayed unmatched. CDR3 in DNA: TGTGCCAGCAGAGCGGGGGGGTTCATAGATACGCAGTATTTT. Translating it yields CASRAGGFIDTQYF. The complete variable domain, with remaining parts taken from reference TRBV25-1 and TRBJ2-3, reads EADIYQTPRYLVIGTGKKITLECSQTMGHDKMYWYQQDPGMELHLIHYSYGVNSTEKGDLSSESTVSRIRTEHFPLTLESARPSHTSQYLCASRAGGFIDTQYFGPGTRLTVL.

This chain joins TRBV4-3 and TRBJ2-2, with D possibly being TRBD1 (5 bases). V was pared by 4 bases and J by 7 bases, with 10 bases between. Germline CDR1 and CDR2: LGHNA and YSLEER. CDR3 length equals 13 residues. The CDR3 nucleotides read TGCGCCAGCAGCCTTATAGACAGCGGGGAGCTGTTTTTT. Translating it yields CASSLIDSGELFF.

The chain carries TRBV28 and TRBJ2-7, with D possibly TRBD2 on 5 matching bases. CDR1 MDHEN and CDR2 SYDVKM come from the germline V gene. V lost 10 bases and J 9 bases, leaving 16 bases between the germline ends. This CDR3 comprises 11 residues. CDR3 in amino acids: CATEGFGAQYV. The CDR3 nucleotides are TGTGCCACCGAGGGATTCGGCGCGCAGTACGTC.

The chain links TRBV7-2 to TRBJ2-1; a weak D match, TRBD1 (6 bases). The CDR3 extends over 13 amino acids. From germline, CDR1 is SGHTA and CDR2 FQGNSA. Deletions cut 4 bases from V and 9 bases from J, with 13 bases between. The CDR3 coding sequence is TGTGCCAGCAGCTCACAGGGTCGGGGTGAGCAGTTCTTC. Amino acid sequence: CASSSQGRGEQFF.

The chain recombines TRBV2 with TRBJ2-5, with 7 bases aligning to TRBD2. CDR1 and CDR2 (germline): SNHLY, FYNNEI. The length of the CDR3 is 13 residues. Germline trimming cut 6 bases from V and 5 bases from J; bases unmatched to any gene: 6. As DNA, the CDR3 is TGTGCCAGCAGCGGGACTATCTATGAGACCCAGTACTTC. It encodes CASSGTIYETQYF.

The J gene is TRBJ2-1, the V gene TRBV9; unclear D gene. V was clipped by 1 base and J by 7 bases, with 9 bases between them. Germline V lookup: CDR1 SGDLS, CDR2 YYNGEE. The CDR3 runs to 13 residues. CDR3 sequence reads: CASSVSTENEQFF. The DNA for the CDR3 is TGTGCCAGCAGCGTATCTACAGAAAATGAGCAGTTCTTC.

This chain uses TRBV4-1 with TRBJ2-3; the match to TRBD1 covers 8 bases. Trimming removed 3 bases from V and 2 bases from J; junction bases left unmatched: 7. CDR1 is MGHRA and CDR2 is YSYEKL in the germline V gene. The CDR3 consists of 16 residues. The CDR3 here is CASSQTGQVVTDTQYF. In nucleotides, the CDR3 is TGCGCCAGCAGCCAGACGGGACAGGTGGTCACAGATACGCAGTATTTT.